This T cell receptor beta chain was sequenced in a study of cytomegalovirus exposure and HLA in healthy donors. The study, taken as a whole, reports: TCR beta sequences reportedly predicted the HLA-A and HLA-B alleles of most subjects accurately. Owing to their indistinguishability, certain V segments, notably TRBV6-2 and TRBV6-3, were excluded. Productive status was seen about 90% or about 30% of the time for most TCR beta V segments in an earlier analysis.

This clone was seen once. Its specificity is unknown. 60 Vbeta and 13 Jbeta primers were used in PCR. Measured with immunoSEQ multiplex PCR; TCRdb has only the in-frame clones, and not every one. The sample contains 170,000 or so clones, around 80% of which appear only once. V lost 5 bases to trimming and J lost 4 bases, with 11 bases between them. The germline V gene encodes CDR1 SGHTA and CDR2 FQGTGA. The CDR3 totals 13 residues. This TCR derives from a woman aged 50 to 65 in good health and CMV-seropositive. Sequenced: PBMCs. The chain links TRBV7-3 to TRBJ1-1; D gene unclear. The CDR3 sequence: CASSPSGSTEAFF. The DNA for the CDR3 is TGTGCCAGCAGCCCCTCGGGATCCACTGAAGCTTTCTTT. Combining the CDR3 with reference TRBV7-3 and TRBJ1-1 gives the whole variable domain GAGVSQTPSNKVTEKGKYVELRCDPISGHTALYWYRQSLGQGPEFLIYFQGTGAADDSGLPNDRFFAVRPEGSVSTLKIQRTERGDSAVYLCASSPSGSTEAFFGQGTRLTVV.